Here is one TCR beta chain with its context. Deletions cut 4 bases from V and 2 bases from J, with 9 bases between. The CDR3 is 14 amino acids. The germline V gene encodes CDR1 MNHNY and CDR2 SVGAGI (reference sequence). The data stem from a study of blood T cell repertoires in COVID-19. Study processing details: Scientists estimated how many nucleated cells there were by amplifying reference gene primers. The data were produced by immunoSEQ multiplex PCR, yet TCRdb's version contains in-frame clones alone and is incomplete. V and J calls and clone size come straight from that table; D and trimming were deduced from the DNA. The repertoire consists of about 290,000 clones, with 85% occurring once and the leading ten covering less than 4.5%.

Sequencing used peripheral blood. The clonotype was recovered from a woman between 50 and 59 years old with active or convalescent COVID-19. The chain uses TRBV6-6 and TRBJ1-3, with a possible D match to TRBD1 (5 bases). This CDR3 is CASSFDSPGNTIYF. The DNA of the CDR3 is TGTGCCAGCAGTTTTGACAGCCCTGGAAACACCATATATTTT.